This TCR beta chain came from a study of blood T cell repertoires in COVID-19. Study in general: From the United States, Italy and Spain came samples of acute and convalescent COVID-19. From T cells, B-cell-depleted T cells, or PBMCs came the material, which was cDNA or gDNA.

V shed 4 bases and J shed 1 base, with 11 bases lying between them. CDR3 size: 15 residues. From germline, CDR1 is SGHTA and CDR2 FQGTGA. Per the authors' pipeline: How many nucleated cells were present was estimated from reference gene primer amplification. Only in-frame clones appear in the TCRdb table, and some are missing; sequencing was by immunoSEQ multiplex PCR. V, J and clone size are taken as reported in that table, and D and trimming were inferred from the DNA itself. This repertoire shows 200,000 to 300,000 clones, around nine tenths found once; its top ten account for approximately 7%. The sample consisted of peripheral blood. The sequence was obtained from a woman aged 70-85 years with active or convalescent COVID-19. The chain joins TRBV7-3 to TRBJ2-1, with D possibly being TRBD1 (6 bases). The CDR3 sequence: CASSSEGVSYNEQFF. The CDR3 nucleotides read TGTGCCAGCAGCTCTGAGGGGGTGTCCTACAATGAGCAGTTCTTC.